This is a list of T cell receptor beta chains from one sample in a study of T cells in Graves' hyperthyroidism and ophthalmopathy. A single record per CDR3 protein comes from TCRdb applying MiXCR to the multiplex PCR reads. The table includes 600,000 or so distinct CDR3 sequences, approximately 15% detected once. Sequenced: blood. The receptors originated from a young woman with Graves' ophthalmopathy. The CDR3 runs from the conserved cysteine through the conserved F or W. Fields, in order: CDR3 protein, CDR3 DNA, D gene, clone size, J gene, V gene. D genes are given only for firm matches. The size field is filled for only some rows; it gives once, few, many or a size class.

CASSVETTAMDSNQPQHF | TGTGCCAGCAGTGTAGAGACGACAGCTATGGATAGCAATCAGCCCCAGCATTTT | . | many | TRBJ1-5 | TRBV2
CASSLGRGVGYTF | TGTGCCAGCAGCTTAGGACGAGGAGTCGGCTACACCTTC | . | . | TRBJ1-2 | TRBV13
CASSWVGARDTQYF | TGTGCCAGCAGCTGGGTCGGGGCAAGGGATACGCAGTATTTT | . | . | TRBJ2-3 | TRBV7-2
CSAKETNYGYTF | TGCAGTGCTAAGGAGACTAACTATGGCTACACCTTC | . | . | TRBJ1-2 | TRBV20-1
CASSRAGQNQETQYF | TGTGCCAGCAGCCGTGCCGGACAGAACCAAGAGACCCAGTACTTC | . | many | TRBJ2-5 | TRBV11-1
CASRSITDTQYF | TGTGCCAGCAGGTCGATCACAGATACGCAGTATTTT | . | few | TRBJ2-3 | TRBV7-9
CASSQEVGQNTEAFF | TGTGCCAGCAGCCAAGAAGTCGGACAGAACACTGAAGCTTTCTTT | . | . | TRBJ1-1 | TRBV4-2
CASSHAGTDYEQYF | TGTGCCAGCAGCCACGCGGGTACGGACTACGAGCAGTACTTC | . | many | TRBJ2-7 | TRBV7-9
CASSSQGLGGEAFF | TGTGCCAGTAGTTCGCAGGGCTTGGGGGGTGAAGCTTTCTTT | . | . | TRBJ1-1 | TRBV19
CASSFTSGRPIDTQYF | TGTGCCAGCAGCTTTACTAGCGGGAGACCGATAGATACGCAGTATTTT | TRBD2 | . | TRBJ2-3 | TRBV7-6
CASSQGGAEPTIAKNIQYF | TGCGCCAGCAGCCAAGGGGGCGCCGAACCCACTATAGCCAAAAACATTCAGTACTTC | . | . | TRBJ2-4 | TRBV4-1
CASSSYRDSATNEKLFF | TGTGCCAGCAGTTCCTACCGCGACAGTGCAACTAATGAAAAACTGTTTTTT | . | . | TRBJ1-4 | TRBV27
CASSDRGQGGIEQFF | TGTGCCAGCAGCGACCGGGGACAGGGTGGGATTGAGCAGTTCTTC | TRBD1 | many | TRBJ2-1 | TRBV7-9
CAAGQENTDTQYF | TGTGCCGCCGGACAGGAGAACACAGATACGCAGTATTTT | TRBD1 | many | TRBJ2-3 | TRBV2
CASSLFAPGQGSTQYF | TGTGCCAGCAGTTTATTCGCCCCGGGGCAGGGAAGTACCCAGTACTTC | . | many | TRBJ2-5 | TRBV27
CASSLGPGSGRDRSEQYF | TGTGCCAGCAGTTTAGGGCCGGGTAGCGGGAGGGATCGGAGCGAGCAGTACTTC | TRBD2 | . | TRBJ2-7 | TRBV12-3/TRBV12-4
CSARAGTGRVNTEAFF | TGCAGTGCTAGAGCCGGGACAGGGAGGGTGAACACTGAAGCTTTCTTT | TRBD1 | many | TRBJ1-1 | TRBV20-1
CATQLGDTQYF | TGTGCCACCCAGTTAGGAGATACGCAGTATTTT | . | many | TRBJ2-3 | TRBV12-3/TRBV12-4
CASSEGQFLEQYF | TGTGCCAGCAGCGAGGGACAGTTCCTCGAGCAGTACTTC | TRBD1 | many | TRBJ2-7 | TRBV28
CASSQESHRGQPQHF | TGCGCCAGCAGCCAAGAGTCTCATCGGGGTCAGCCCCAGCATTTT | . | . | TRBJ1-5 | TRBV4-1
CSASDALRAGAPGLEQFF | TGCAGTGCTAGTGATGCGCTGAGAGCGGGAGCCCCCGGATTGGAGCAGTTCTTC | TRBD2 | . | TRBJ2-1 | TRBV20-1
CAWSVQEGVISGNTIYF | TGTGCCTGGAGTGTACAGGAAGGAGTTATCTCTGGAAACACCATATATTTT | . | few | TRBJ1-3 | TRBV30
CASSATSASYNEQFF | TGTGCCAGCAGTGCCACTAGCGCCTCCTACAATGAGCAGTTCTTC | TRBD2 | many | TRBJ2-1 | TRBV6-1
CASRRSGRVNEQFF | TGTGCCAGTAGGCGTAGCGGGAGGGTCAATGAGCAGTTCTTC | TRBD2 | . | TRBJ2-1 | TRBV19
CASSLFADTQYF | TGCGCCAGCAGCTTGTTCGCAGATACGCAGTATTTT | . | many | TRBJ2-3 | TRBV5-1
CASSGRQGRDNQPQHF | TGTGCCAGCAGTGGTAGACAGGGGAGGGACAATCAGCCCCAGCATTTT | TRBD1 | few | TRBJ1-5 | TRBV28
CSASGVGRGETQYF | TGCAGTGCTAGTGGTGTGGGCAGAGGAGAGACCCAGTACTTC | . | many | TRBJ2-5 | TRBV20-1
CASSVEQSHQPQHF | TGTGCCAGCAGTGTGGAACAGAGTCATCAGCCCCAGCATTTT | . | many | TRBJ1-5 | TRBV2
CASSYKLAGGPERLEQYF | TGTGCCAGCAGCTATAAACTAGCGGGAGGGCCCGAACGTCTCGAGCAGTACTTC | TRBD2 | many | TRBJ2-7 | TRBV28
CASSSDRGRETQYF | TGTGCCAGCAGTTCGGACAGGGGGAGAGAGACCCAGTACTTC | TRBD1 | many | TRBJ2-5 | TRBV12-3/TRBV12-4
CAWTPGLIFEAFF | TGTGCCTGGACTCCGGGACTGATATTTGAAGCTTTCTTT | . | . | TRBJ1-1 | TRBV30
CASTSASGRPETQYF | TGTGCCAGCACCTCGGCTAGCGGGAGGCCGGAGACCCAGTACTTC | TRBD2 | many | TRBJ2-5 | TRBV7-2
CASSQVLRNTEAFF | TGCGCCAGCAGCCAAGTCTTGAGAAACACTGAAGCTTTCTTT | . | . | TRBJ1-1 | TRBV4-1
CSARAGSSNTEAFF | TGCAGTGCTAGAGCCGGCAGTTCGAACACTGAAGCTTTCTTT | . | many | TRBJ1-1 | TRBV20-1
CASSLVQGLYEQYF | TGTGCCAGCAGTTTGGTTCAGGGGTTGTACGAGCAGTACTTC | . | many | TRBJ2-7 | TRBV27
CASSHVATASYNEQFF | TGCGCCAGCAGCCATGTTGCGACAGCCTCCTACAATGAGCAGTTCTTC | . | few | TRBJ2-1 | TRBV4-1
CASTAMRADTQYF | TGTGCCAGCACCGCCATGAGGGCAGATACGCAGTATTTT | . | many | TRBJ2-3 | TRBV7-2
CASSLRHNQETQYF | TGTGCCAGCAGCTTAAGGCATAACCAAGAGACCCAGTACTTC | . | many | TRBJ2-5 | TRBV7-2
CASKGQGSGNEQFF | TGTGCCAGCAAGGGACAGGGGAGTGGAAATGAGCAGTTCTTC | TRBD1 | many | TRBJ2-1 | TRBV27
CASSSASGYAYNEQFF | TGTGCCAGCAGCTCCGCTAGCGGGTATGCCTACAATGAGCAGTTCTTC | TRBD2 | . | TRBJ2-1 | TRBV2
CATSDFLGWEQFF | TGTGCCACCAGTGATTTCCTTGGGTGGGAGCAGTTCTTC | . | few | TRBJ2-1 | TRBV24-1
CASSRGGGGYTF | TGTGCCAGCAGTCGGGGCGGAGGGGGCTACACCTTC | . | many | TRBJ1-2 | TRBV12-3/TRBV12-4
CASSQERRGGYEQYF | TGCGCCAGCAGCCAAGAGCGGCGGGGGGGGTACGAGCAGTACTTC | TRBD2 | . | TRBJ2-7 | TRBV4-3
CASSHLDRVNTEAFF | TGTGCCAGCTCACACCTCGACAGGGTGAACACTGAAGCTTTCTTT | TRBD1 | many | TRBJ1-1 | TRBV18
CASRAGTGPQETQYF | TGTGCCAGCAGAGCCGGGACAGGGCCTCAAGAGACCCAGTACTTC | TRBD1 | many | TRBJ2-5 | TRBV12-3/TRBV12-4
CATVVPRRGTEAFF | TGTGCGACTGTGGTCCCCCGGAGAGGAACTGAAGCTTTCTTT | . | many | TRBJ1-1 | TRBV12-3/TRBV12-4
CASHKGAGGGASTDTQYF | TGTGCCAGCCATAAAGGGGCGGGAGGAGGGGCTAGCACAGATACGCAGTATTTT | TRBD2 | . | TRBJ2-3 | TRBV2
CASRPDGRPTEAFF | TGTGCCAGCAGACCTGACGGGAGGCCCACTGAAGCTTTCTTT | . | many | TRBJ1-1 | TRBV6-2/TRBV6-3
CSASNDRQGSEQYF | TGCAGTGCTAGCAACGACCGACAGGGCAGCGAGCAGTACTTC | TRBD1 | many | TRBJ2-7 | TRBV20-1
CATSDTETGVHEQYF | TGTGCCACCAGTGATACCGAGACAGGGGTTCACGAGCAGTACTTC | TRBD1 | . | TRBJ2-7 | TRBV24-1
CASSSYRDTEAFF | TGTGCCAGCAGCTCTTACAGGGATACTGAAGCTTTCTTT | . | many | TRBJ1-1 | TRBV7-2
CASSLRGGPSSENTIYF | TGTGCCAGCAGCTTGCGGGGAGGGCCAAGCTCTGAAAACACCATATATTTT | . | . | TRBJ1-3 | TRBV13
CSAPRGQNTEAFF | TGCAGTGCTCCGAGAGGGCAAAACACTGAAGCTTTCTTT | . | . | TRBJ1-1 | TRBV20-1
CASSQGGGGSPYNSPLHF | TGCGCCAGCAGCCAAGGGGGGGGGGGCTCCCCCTATAATTCACCCCTCCACTTT | . | . | TRBJ1-6 | TRBV4-1
CASSSPAAGQGNEKLFF | TGTGCCAGCAGTTCCCCGGCGGCGGGACAGGGAAATGAAAAACTGTTTTTT | TRBD1 | . | TRBJ1-4 | TRBV12-3/TRBV12-4
CASSYSGYSPGGELFF | TGTGCCAGCAGTTACTCCGGCTACTCACCTGGCGGGGAGCTGTTTTTT | . | few | TRBJ2-2 | TRBV6-2/TRBV6-3
CASSSSPGRQETQYF | TGTGCCAGCAGTTCCTCACCGGGACGTCAAGAGACCCAGTACTTC | . | many | TRBJ2-5 | TRBV12-3/TRBV12-4